This entry describes one T cell receptor (beta chain). The antigen is not known. Patients aged 2 to 39 years had fewer naive and more memory CD4+ and CD8+ T cells. The PCR used 52 TRBV and 13 TRBJ primers. The assay was immunoSEQ multiplex PCR, and TCRdb's table has in-frame clones only and misses some. The repertoire consists of some 15,000 clones, with roughly 82% occurring once and the leading ten covering around 8%. This sample stems from a study of regulatory T cells. Whole-study findings and limits: Hydrophobic residues at CDR3 positions 6 and 7 were enriched in conventional CD4+ T cells of CD3G-deficient patients.

Sequencing was done on a sample of conventional CD4+ T cells sorted from blood. This receptor was taken from a person younger than 45 with CD3G deficiency.

CDR3 DNA sequence: TGTGCCAGCAGTTCCAGAAGGACAGGGAGGTACACTGAAGCTTTCTTT. Translating gives CASSSRRTGRYTEAFF. The chain is built from TRBV27 and TRBJ1-1; 8 bases line up with TRBD1. Trimming at V came to 4 bases and at J to 3 bases, leaving 10 bases not matched to a gene. Germline CDR1 and CDR2: MNHEY and SMNVEV (reference sequence). There are 16 residues in the CDR3.